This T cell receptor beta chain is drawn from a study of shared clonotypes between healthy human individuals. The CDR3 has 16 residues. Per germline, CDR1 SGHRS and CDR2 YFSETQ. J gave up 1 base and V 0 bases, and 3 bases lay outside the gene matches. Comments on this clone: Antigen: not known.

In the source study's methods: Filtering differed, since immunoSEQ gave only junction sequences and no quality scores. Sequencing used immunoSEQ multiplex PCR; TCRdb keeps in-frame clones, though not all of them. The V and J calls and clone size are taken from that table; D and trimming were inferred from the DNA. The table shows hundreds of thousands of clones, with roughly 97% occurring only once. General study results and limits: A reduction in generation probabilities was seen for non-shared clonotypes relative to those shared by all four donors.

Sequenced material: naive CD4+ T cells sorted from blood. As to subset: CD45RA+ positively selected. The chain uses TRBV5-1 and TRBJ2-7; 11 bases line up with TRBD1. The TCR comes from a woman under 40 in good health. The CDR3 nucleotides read TGCGCCAGCAGCTTGGGCGGGACAGGGGGATCCTACGAGCAGTACTTC. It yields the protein CASSLGGTGGSYEQYF.